This T cell receptor (beta chain) was sequenced for a study of T cell responses to AZD1222 COVID-19 vaccine. Sequencing was performed with immunoSEQ multiplex PCR; in TCRdb, only in-frame clones are kept and a portion is missing. The data show over 150,000 clones, roughly 90% seen once. Trimming shortened V by 5 bases and J by 14 bases, and 18 bases separated the two germline ends. CDR3 length equals 12 residues. Germline loops: CDR1 SEHNR, CDR2 FQNEAQ (reference sequence). Study results and limitations: It was only a handful of AZD1222 recipients who were seropositive at baseline.

It was second doses at about 4 or about 12 weeks that were pooled. Turning to this clone: Antigen unknown.

The sequenced sample was peripheral blood, obtained 28 days after the second AZD1222 dose. This TCR came from an adult who received the AZD1222 COVID-19 vaccine. The chain uses TRBV7-9 and TRBJ1-2; no clear D gene. CDR3 nucleotides: TGTGCCAGCAGCCCTGCAGACCGGGCGGGGACCTTC. The encoded protein is CASSPADRAGTF.